The 25 T cell receptor beta chains in this list originate from one sample, sequenced in a study of Ad26.COV2.S vaccination and SARS-CoV-2 variants (dated by TCRdb to the early 2020s). The library was prepared using the immunoSEQ multiplex PCR assay. TCRdb took this table from immuneACCESS and kept in-frame rearrangements with V and J called. Such tables lack part of the clones; where checked against another copy, unresolved V genes explain under half of the gap, and the rest is unexplained. A total of about 480,000 clones appear in this sample, around 88% of them only once. The ten largest make up roughly 13% of the sample. Reading the label with the study, this specimen's treatment or condition is: approximately 18 received Ad26.COV2.S at low or high dose, single or two shots; 5 received placebo; per-sample allocation not given. Repertoires of vaccine and placebo recipients were sequenced from samples taken on day 63 after the first injection.

This specimen consisted of peripheral blood, obtained in a trial of Ad26.COV2.S vaccine versus placebo. These receptors were taken from a person aged 18-60 years who received the Ad26.COV2.S COVID-19 vaccine or a placebo.

The genes are TRBV6-2 or TRBV6-3 and TRBJ2-5; 13 bases align to TRBD2. V shed 0 bases, J shed 4 bases, and the junction held 8 bases outside the gene matches. Germline CDR1 is MNHEY and CDR2 is SVGEGT. This CDR3 comprises 18 residues. Here the CDR3 DNA reads TGTGCCAGCAGTTACTCTGGACTAGCGGGAGTAGGGGCAGAGACCCAGTACTTC. This translates into CASSYSGLAGVGAETQYF.

The chain joins TRBV27 to TRBJ1-2; a possible D gene is TRBD1 (6 bases). The CDR3 has 13 amino acids. Per germline, CDR1 MNHEY and CDR2 SMNVEV (reference sequence). With 6 bases removed from V and 4 bases from J, the gap between germline ends came to 12 bases. The DNA for the CDR3 is TGTGCCAGCAGGACTGACAGGAGCTATGGCTACACCTTC. Protein product: CASRTDRSYGYTF.

This clone was seen once. The V call is TRBV6-5, the J call TRBJ1-2, with a possible D match to TRBD1 (6 bases). V dropped 7 bases and J dropped 4 bases, with 16 bases sitting between them. The CDR3 loop spans 14 amino acids. Germline-derived CDR1 and CDR2 are MNHEY and SVGAGI. CDR3 sequence reads: CASKPAGGSYGYTF. CDR3 bases: TGTGCCAGCAAACCGGCCGGGGGCAGCTATGGCTACACCTTC.

This clone was counted only a few times. The chain couples TRBV6-6 to TRBJ1-2; 7 bases match TRBD1. The CDR3 runs 13 residues. Germline trimming cut 5 bases from V and 8 bases from J; bases unmatched to any gene: 8. The germline V gene has CDR1 MNHNY and CDR2 SVGAGI (reference sequence). The CDR3 nucleotides read TGTGCCAGCAGTCTCGGACAGGCGTCGGGCTACACCTTC. This encodes CASSLGQASGYTF.

V gene TRBV15 combines with J gene TRBJ2-5; 11 nucleotides agree with TRBD2. Germline CDR1 and CDR2: LNHNV and YYDKDF (reference sequence). The CDR3 has 17 residues. V gave up 8 bases and J gave up 2 bases; unmatched junction bases: 13. The CDR3: CATHRELAGAGQETQYF. As DNA, the CDR3 is TGTGCCACCCACCGAGAACTAGCGGGGGCCGGGCAAGAGACCCAGTACTTC.

The V gene is TRBV29-1, the J gene TRBJ2-6, with 8 bases matching TRBD2. This CDR3 spans 14 amino acids. CDR1 and CDR2 (germline): SQVTM, ANQGSEA. V was clipped by 6 bases and J by 1 base; unmatched bases: 2. The CDR3 bases are TGCAGCGTGGGACTAGAGTCTGGGGCCAACGTCCTGACTTTC. Translating it yields CSVGLESGANVLTF.

The rearrangement links TRBV5-1 to TRBJ1-5, with 7 bases lining up with TRBD1. J was trimmed by 6 bases and V by 2 bases; bases with no gene match: 11. From germline, CDR1 is SGHRS and CDR2 YFSETQ. The CDR3 is made up of 16 amino acids. CDR3 nucleotides: TGCGCCAGCAGCTTAACTGGGACAGATTGGGGTCAGCCCCAGCATTTT. Protein: CASSLTGTDWGQPQHF. The full variable domain, rest sourced from reference TRBV5-1 and TRBJ1-5, is KAGVTQTPRYLIKTRGQQVTLSCSPISGHRSVSWYQQTPGQGLQFLFEYFSETQRNKGNFPGRFSGRQFSNSRSEMNVSTLELGDSALYLCASSLTGTDWGQPQHFGDGTRLSIL.

The CDR3 loop reads CASSAGGGTDTQYF. The CDR3 DNA is TGTGCCAGCTCCGCGGGAGGGGGCACAGATACGCAGTATTTT. The J gene is TRBJ2-3, the V gene TRBV6-6; 9 nucleotides match TRBD2. CDR1 is MNHNY, CDR2 SVGAGI, per germline (reference sequence). V gave up 8 bases and J gave up 1 base; unmatched junction bases: 4. This CDR3 has 14 residues.

In its sample, this clone was seen a few times. This chain joins TRBV28 and TRBJ1-6, with 8 bases matching TRBD1. This CDR3 contains 21 residues. The V and J ends lost 3 bases and 0 bases, in that order; junction bases with no gene match: 16. Germline loops: CDR1 MDHEN, CDR2 SYDVKM. The CDR3 loop reads CASSFYSPRQGPSSYNSPLHF. The CDR3 DNA reads TGTGCCAGCAGTTTTTACTCCCCCCGACAGGGGCCGAGCTCCTATAATTCACCCCTCCACTTT. The whole variable domain, remainder taken from reference TRBV28 and TRBJ1-6, is DVKVTQSSRYLVKRTGEKVFLECVQDMDHENMFWYRQDPGLGLRLIYFSYDVKMKEKGDIPEGYSVSREKKERFSLILESASTNQTSMYLCASSFYSPRQGPSSYNSPLHFGNGTRLTVT.

V and J are TRBV7-3 and TRBJ2-2; D is possibly TRBD2 (5 bases). V lost 5 bases and J lost 0, with 13 bases in between. Germline CDR1 and CDR2: SGHTA and FQGTGA. CDR3 size: 16 residues. CDR3 protein: CASSPNPGTNTGELFF. CDR3 in DNA: TGTGCCAGCAGCCCCAACCCCGGGACGAACACCGGGGAGCTGTTTTTT.

This chain links TRBV7-9 with TRBJ1-4, with D perhaps TRBD1 (6 bases). Trimming took off 5 bases at V and 2 bases at J, with 9 bases between the two ends. The CDR3 consists of 14 residues. Germline CDR1 and CDR2: SEHNR and FQNEAQ (reference sequence). The CDR3 sequence: CASSPGQTNEKLFF. CDR3 DNA sequence: TGTGCCAGCAGCCCCGGACAGACTAATGAAAAACTGTTTTTT.

This clone came up once. The V call is TRBV28, the J call TRBJ2-7; 7 positions match TRBD2. After removal of 3 bases from V and 3 bases from J, the junction contained 8 bases not matched to a gene. This CDR3 has 15 residues. The germline gives CDR1 MDHEN, CDR2 SYDVKM. The CDR3 DNA reads as TGTGCCAGCAGTTTTGTAGCTAGCGGATACTACGAGCAGTACTTC. This sequence encodes CASSFVASGYYEQYF.

V is TRBV28 and J is TRBJ2-7; D is perhaps TRBD1 (5 bases). CDR1 is MDHEN and CDR2 is SYDVKM in the germline V gene. The CDR3 runs to 15 residues. V lost 5 bases, J lost 2 bases, and 16 bases lay in between. The CDR3: CASSAGAHWPYEQYF. In DNA, the CDR3 is TGTGCCAGCAGTGCTGGGGCCCACTGGCCCTACGAGCAGTACTTC.

The J gene is TRBJ2-3, the V gene TRBV5-1, with 11 bases aligning to TRBD2. This CDR3 contains 16 residues. With 0 bases clipped from V and 2 bases from J, the junction kept 2 bases outside the gene matches. Germline V gene data show CDR1 as SGHRS and CDR2 as YFSETQ. The CDR3 reads CASSLVAGGLTDTQYF. CDR3 bases: TGCGCCAGCAGCTTGGTAGCGGGAGGGCTCACAGATACGCAGTATTTT.

V usage is TRBV6-2 or TRBV6-3 and J usage is TRBJ2-5; D gene ambiguous. CDR1 is MNHEY, CDR2 SVGEGT, per germline. The CDR3 is made up of 11 amino acids. V was pared by 5 bases and J by 8 bases, with 9 bases between. The CDR3 DNA is TGTGCCAGCAGTGCCCCCCGAACCCAGTACTTC. Translating gives CASSAPRTQYF.

The V call is TRBV7-2, the J call TRBJ2-5; 11 bases map to TRBD2. CDR1 SGHTA and CDR2 FQGNSA come from the germline V gene. The CDR3 is 16 residues long. V shed 5 bases and J 1 base; nucleotides not matched to a gene: 6. DNA of the CDR3: TGTGCCAGCAGCACCAGACTAGCGGGGTTCCAAGAGACCCAGTACTTC. This translates into CASSTRLAGFQETQYF.

This chain connects TRBV14 to TRBJ1-6; D remains unclear. The CDR3 runs 14 residues. Germline CDR1 and CDR2: SGHDN and FVKESK. The germline V and J ends were trimmed by 0 bases and 10 bases, with 10 bases remaining between them. CDR3 loop: CASSQERKNSPLHF. CDR3 nucleotide sequence: TGTGCCAGCAGCCAAGAACGAAAAAACTCACCCCTCCACTTT.

The chain joins TRBV19 to TRBJ2-5, with 8 bases aligning to TRBD1. From germline, CDR1 is LNHDA and CDR2 SQIVND (reference sequence). Germline trimming cut 7 bases from V and 5 bases from J; bases unmatched to any gene: 12. There are 15 residues in the CDR3. This chain's CDR3 is CASMLTGGSPETQYF. The CDR3 bases are TGTGCCAGTATGCTAACAGGGGGAAGTCCGGAGACCCAGTACTTC. Full variable domain (outside the CDR3, taken from reference TRBV19 and TRBJ2-5): DGGITQSPKYLFRKEGQNVTLSCEQNLNHDAMYWYRQDPGQGLRLIYYSQIVNDFQKGDIAEGYSVSREKKESFPLTVTSAQKNPTAFYLCASMLTGGSPETQYFGPGTRLLVL.

The V and J genes are TRBV27 and TRBJ2-1, with D maybe TRBD1 (5 bases). CDR3 size: 13 residues. V lost 8 bases, J lost 3 bases, and 11 bases lay in between. The germline gives CDR1 MNHEY, CDR2 SMNVEV (reference sequence). CDR3 in DNA: TGTGCCAGCCGCCTTCAGGGCTACAATGAGCAGTTCTTC. Amino acid sequence: CASRLQGYNEQFF.

The V gene is TRBV27, the J gene TRBJ1-6, with D hard to call. In germline, CDR1 is MNHEY, CDR2 SMNVEV (reference sequence). The V end was cut by 2 bases, the J end by 9 bases, with 14 bases between. The CDR3 has 15 residues. The CDR3 DNA follows: TGTGCCAGCAGTTTAATCACACCTGCCAGTTCACCCCTCCACTTT. Protein: CASSLITPASSPLHF.

This clone was counted between two and nine times. This chain connects TRBV29-1 to TRBJ2-7, with D possibly TRBD1 on 6 matching bases. The CDR3 extends over 12 amino acids. CDR1 SQVTM and CDR2 ANQGSEA come from the germline V gene. V was pared by 4 bases and J by 5 bases, with 12 bases between. The CDR3 is CSVGQGIDEQYF. CDR3 DNA: TGCAGCGTTGGCCAGGGGATTGACGAGCAGTACTTC.

V usage is TRBV20-1 and J usage is TRBJ2-7, with TRBD2 matching over 11 bases. This CDR3 is built from 13 residues. Trimming took 3 bases from V and 3 from J; bases not matched to a gene: 1. From germline, CDR1 is DFQATT and CDR2 SNEGSKA (reference sequence). DNA for the CDR3: TGCAGTGCTAGTGGGACTAGCGGCTACGAGCAGTACTTC. Amino acids: CSASGTSGYEQYF.

The chain joins TRBV5-4 to TRBJ1-1; D perhaps matches TRBD1 (6 bases). Germline loops: CDR1 SGHNT, CDR2 YYREEE (reference sequence). V dropped 3 bases and J dropped 1 base, with 10 bases sitting between them. This CDR3 has 14 amino acids. The CDR3 DNA reads TGTGCCAGCAGCTGGGTACAGGGGAACACTGAAGCTTTCTTT. Residues: CASSWVQGNTEAFF.

The CDR3 region has the DNA TGCGCCAGCACCCTCCGGCGCGGGACGGCCTACGAGCAGTACTTC. This gives the protein CASTLRRGTAYEQYF. The chain combines TRBV23-1 with TRBJ2-7; tentative D call: TRBD2 (6 bases). TRBV23-1 is labeled an ORF, and its function is uncertain. The CDR3 is 15 amino acids. Trimming shortened V by 7 bases and J by 2 bases, and 18 bases separated the two germline ends.

This sequence joins TRBV29-1 and TRBJ2-7, with D hard to call. Trimming removed 0 bases from V and 4 bases from J, with 7 bases in between. Germline V CDR1 and CDR2: SQVTM, ANQGSEA. This CDR3 is 12 amino acids long. CDR3 DNA sequence: TGCAGCGTTGAAGATAGATCTTACGAGCAGTACTTC. It yields the protein CSVEDRSYEQYF.